The clone carrying this TCR beta chain has ten or more counts. Its antigen is not identified. These data belong to a study of T cells in Graves' hyperthyroidism and ophthalmopathy. Study results and caveats: Prediction of ophthalmopathy progression came a median approximately 6.6 months pre-onset. Ophthalmopathy and stable hyperthyroidism were separated by a 13 V-J model.

Researchers defined stable Graves' hyperthyroidism as no ophthalmopathy progression within 18 months. Hyperthyroidism was newly diagnosed in patients aged 18 to 65 (duration under 2 months). The CDR3 is 15 amino acids. In germline, CDR1 is SGHTA, CDR2 FQGNSA. Trimming stripped 2 bases from V and 10 bases from J, with 18 bases between. Amplification yielded TCR beta CDR3 regions, with RNA transcripts as the source. With the HTBI primer set, the TCR CDR3 went through a first round of RT-PCR. TCRdb called the multiplex PCR reads again in MiXCR, with one record for every CDR3 protein. The data contain about 400,000 distinct CDR3 sequences, roughly an eighth of them seen just once; the ten biggest clones take up over 8.5%.

The chain links TRBV7-2 to TRBJ2-1; D may correspond to TRBD1 or TRBD2 (6 bases each). The TCR sequence derives from a woman between 18 and 30 years old with Graves' hyperthyroidism. Sequenced sample: blood. The CDR3 sequence: CASSLLRLGGHEQFF. In DNA, the CDR3 is TGTGCCAGCAGCTTACTCAGACTAGGGGGACACGAGCAGTTCTTC.